This T cell receptor beta chain emerged from a study of cytomegalovirus exposure and HLA in healthy donors. Across the study: T cells numbering around 200 million yielded approximately 120 million unique TCR beta sequences in an earlier analysis.

Germline V lookup: CDR1 SEHNR, CDR2 FQNEAQ (reference sequence). The length of the CDR3 is 17 residues. Trimming removed 6 bases from V and 1 base from J; junction bases left unmatched: 9. PCR primers comprised 60 Vbeta and 13 Jbeta primers. The method was immunoSEQ multiplex PCR; TCRdb's version includes in-frame clones alone and lacks a portion of them. Here the sample spans some 150,000 clones, more than 75% being singletons. Sequenced input: PBMCs. The receptor comes from a male donor in good health and CMV-seronegative. The chain is built from TRBV7-9 and TRBJ1-4; the match to TRBD1 covers 9 bases. The CDR3 nucleotides read TGTGCCAGCAGGCCGGACAGGGGAAGGGGAACTAATGAAAAACTGTTTTTT. It is translated as CASRPDRGRGTNEKLFF.